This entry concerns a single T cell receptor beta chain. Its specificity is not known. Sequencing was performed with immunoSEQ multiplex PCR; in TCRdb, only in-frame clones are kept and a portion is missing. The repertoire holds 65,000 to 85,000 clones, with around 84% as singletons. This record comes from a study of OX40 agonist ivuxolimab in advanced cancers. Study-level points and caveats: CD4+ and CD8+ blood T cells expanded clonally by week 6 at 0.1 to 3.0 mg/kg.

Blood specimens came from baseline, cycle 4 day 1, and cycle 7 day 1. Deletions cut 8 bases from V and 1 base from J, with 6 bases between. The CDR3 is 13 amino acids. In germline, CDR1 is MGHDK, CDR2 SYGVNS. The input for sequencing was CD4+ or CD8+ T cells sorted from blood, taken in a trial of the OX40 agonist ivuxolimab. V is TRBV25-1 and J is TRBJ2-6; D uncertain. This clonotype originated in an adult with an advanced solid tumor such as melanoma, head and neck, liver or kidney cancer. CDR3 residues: CASGYSGANVLTF. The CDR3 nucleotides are TGTGCCAGCGGGTATTCTGGGGCCAACGTCCTGACTTTC.